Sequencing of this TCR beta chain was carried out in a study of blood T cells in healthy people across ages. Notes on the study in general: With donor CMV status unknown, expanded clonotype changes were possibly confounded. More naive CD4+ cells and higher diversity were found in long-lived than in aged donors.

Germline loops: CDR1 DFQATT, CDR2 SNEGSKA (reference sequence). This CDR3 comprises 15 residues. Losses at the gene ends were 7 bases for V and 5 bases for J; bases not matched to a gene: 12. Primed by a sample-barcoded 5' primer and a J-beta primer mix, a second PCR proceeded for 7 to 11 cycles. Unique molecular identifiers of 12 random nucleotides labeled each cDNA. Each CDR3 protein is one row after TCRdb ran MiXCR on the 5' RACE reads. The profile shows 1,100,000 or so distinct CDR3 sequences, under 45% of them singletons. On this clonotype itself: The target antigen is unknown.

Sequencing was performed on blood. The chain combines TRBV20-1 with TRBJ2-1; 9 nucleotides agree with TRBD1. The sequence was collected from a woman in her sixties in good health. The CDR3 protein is CSVSTGGIGHNEQFF. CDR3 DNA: TGCAGTGTTTCCACAGGGGGCATAGGACACAATGAGCAGTTCTTC.